Shown below are 4 T cell receptor beta chains from a single sample sequenced in a study of shared clonotypes between healthy human individuals. Assay: immunoSEQ multiplex PCR; the TCRdb copy retains only in-frame clones and omits some. Counted here are under 850,000 clones, 55% to 75% occurring once; the ten biggest clones make up approximately 1.7%. The sample taken for sequencing was memory CD4+ T cells sorted from blood. The subset was: CD45RA-negative fraction. The source is a woman in her twenties or thirties in good health.

The chain recombines TRBV10-1 with TRBJ2-3, with D possibly called TRBD1 or TRBD2 (5 bases each). V dropped 4 bases and J dropped 3 bases, with 8 bases sitting between them. Germline CDR1 WNHNN, CDR2 SYGVQD (reference sequence). This CDR3 is built from 13 residues. The CDR3 reads CASSAGRTDTQYF. The CDR3 nucleotides are TGCGCCAGCAGTGCGGGACGAACAGATACGCAGTATTTT.

The V call is TRBV9, the J call TRBJ1-1, with D possibly being TRBD1 (6 bases). Per germline, CDR1 SGDLS and CDR2 YYNGEE. The CDR3 is made up of 15 amino acids. With 0 bases removed from V and 0 bases from J, the gap between germline ends came to 9 bases. The CDR3 here is CASSVDAGVNTEAFF. CDR3 nucleotide sequence: TGTGCCAGCAGCGTAGATGCAGGGGTGAACACTGAAGCTTTCTTT.

The V call is TRBV11-2, the J call TRBJ1-1; 10 bases map to TRBD1. The J segment lost 4 bases and the V segment lost 5 bases, leaving 10 bases of the junction unmatched. Germline assignment: CDR1 SGHAT and CDR2 FQNNGV. The CDR3 sequence is 16 residues long. This CDR3 reads CASSQWGQGIATEAFF. CDR3 sequence (DNA): TGTGCCAGCAGCCAATGGGGACAGGGGATTGCCACTGAAGCTTTCTTT.

J is TRBJ2-3 and V is TRBV28, with 8 bases identical to TRBD1. The CDR3 is 15 residues long. Germline assignment: CDR1 MDHEN and CDR2 SYDVKM. V trimming: 6 bases; J trimming: 0 bases; junction bases outside the gene matches: 5. The CDR3 region is CASRDRVPSTDTQYF. The CDR3, as DNA: TGTGCCAGCAGGGACAGGGTCCCTAGCACAGATACGCAGTATTTT.